Reported below is one TCR beta chain. Sequencing was done on patients that had shown CD8+CD57+ cell expansion by flow cytometry. Each patient gave a blood sample that was collected before any therapy had been received. This entry belongs to a study of CD8+CD57+ T cells in acquired aplastic anemia. Looking at the study overall: Each DNA sample taken from sorted CD4+ and CD8+ cells came to about 3.2 ug on average.

The study profiled TCR beta VDJ and CDR3 using genomic DNA as template. TCRdb re-analysed the reads in MiXCR, keeping a single row per CDR3 protein. The sample includes more than 150,000 distinct CDR3 sequences, around 48% of them seen just once. V lost 10 bases and J 6 bases, leaving 17 bases between the germline ends. Germline loops: CDR1 ENHRY, CDR2 SYGVKD. The CDR3 has 13 residues. The origin of this receptor is a human donor with aplastic anemia. The genes are TRBV10-3 and TRBJ2-3; D is possibly TRBD1 or TRBD2 (5 bases each). The sequenced sample was sorted CD4+, CD8+, or CD8+CD57+ T cells (not recorded which) from PBMCs. CDR3 in DNA: TGTGCCACACTAGGACACCCAATGGATACGCAGTATTTT. Its protein is CATLGHPMDTQYF.